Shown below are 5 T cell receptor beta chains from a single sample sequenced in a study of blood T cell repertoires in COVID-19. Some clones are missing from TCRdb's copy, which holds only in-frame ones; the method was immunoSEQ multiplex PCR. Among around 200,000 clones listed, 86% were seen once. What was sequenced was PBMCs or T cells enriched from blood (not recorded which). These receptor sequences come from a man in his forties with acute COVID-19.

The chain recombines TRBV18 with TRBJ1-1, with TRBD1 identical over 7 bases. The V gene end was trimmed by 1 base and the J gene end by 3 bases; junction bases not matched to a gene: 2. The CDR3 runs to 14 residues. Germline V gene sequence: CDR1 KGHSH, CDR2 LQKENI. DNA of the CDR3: TGTGCCAGCTCACCACAGGGGGCTGACACTGAAGCTTTCTTT. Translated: CASSPQGADTEAFF.

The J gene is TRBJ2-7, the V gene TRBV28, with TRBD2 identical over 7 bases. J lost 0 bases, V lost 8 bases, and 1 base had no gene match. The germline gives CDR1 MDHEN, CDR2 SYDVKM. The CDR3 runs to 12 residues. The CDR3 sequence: CASGGGSYEQYF. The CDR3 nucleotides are TGTGCCAGCGGGGGGGGCTCCTACGAGCAGTACTTC.

CDR3 loop: CASSPGLAGVTGELFF. The CDR3 bases are TGTGCCAGCTCACCGGGACTAGCGGGAGTTACCGGGGAGCTGTTTTTT. This chain links TRBV18 with TRBJ2-2, with 14 positions matching TRBD2. The CDR3 length is 16 residues. V was clipped by 3 bases and J by 5 bases; unmatched bases: 2. Looked up from germline, CDR1 is KGHSH and CDR2 is LQKENI.

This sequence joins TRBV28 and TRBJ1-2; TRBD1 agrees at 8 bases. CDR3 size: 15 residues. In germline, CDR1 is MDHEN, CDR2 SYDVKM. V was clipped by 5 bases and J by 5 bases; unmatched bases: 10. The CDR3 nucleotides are TGTGCCAGCAGTCCTCAGGACAGGGACTCATATGGCTACACCTTC. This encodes CASSPQDRDSYGYTF.

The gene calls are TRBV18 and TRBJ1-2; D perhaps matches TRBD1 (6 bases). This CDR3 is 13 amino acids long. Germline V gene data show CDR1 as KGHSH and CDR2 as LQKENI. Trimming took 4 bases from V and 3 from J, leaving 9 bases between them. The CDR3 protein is CASSQGGDYGYTF. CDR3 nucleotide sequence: TGTGCCAGCTCACAAGGGGGGGACTATGGCTACACCTTC.